A single sample is the source of the 25 T cell receptor beta chains below, sequenced in a study of T cells in women clearing cervical HPV infection. The data were produced by immunoSEQ multiplex PCR, yet TCRdb's version contains in-frame clones alone and is incomplete. The sample table sets out 46,000 or so clones. The sample taken for sequencing was blood buffy coat. All receptors derive from a woman between 18 and 70 years old with a cervical HPV16 infection that either progressed to CIN3+ or cleared (not recorded which).

In regard to this clone: The read ends 3 residues early relative to the CDR3; the germline J gene fills the gap. This chain uses TRBV28 with TRBJ2-3, with 7 bases identical to TRBD1. There are 11 residues in the CDR3. Germline lookup yields CDR1 MDHEN and CDR2 SYDVKM. Partial CDR3 DNA: TGTGCCAGCGTGAGGGGGCAGACG. This encodes CASVRGQT. The whole CDR3 protein is CASVRGQTQYF.

On this clone: The read ends 3 residues shy of where the CDR3 ends; the end is completed using the germline J gene. The chain carries TRBV5-5 and TRBJ2-1; TRBD2 is a possible D gene (7 bases). Germline CDR1 and CDR2: SGHKS and YYEKEE (reference sequence). Trimming stripped 5 bases from V and 6 bases from J, with 18 bases between. The CDR3 spans 15 residues. The sequenced part of the CDR3 DNA is TGTGCCAGCAGGGGGGGCCTAGCGGTTTCCAATGAG. It yields the protein CASRGGLAVSNE. The whole CDR3 protein is CASRGGLAVSNEQFF.

For this clone: The read finishes 3 residues shy of the CDR3 end, and the germline J gene is used to complete it. The chain links TRBV19 to TRBJ1-2, with 8 positions matching TRBD1. Germline trimming cut 4 bases from V and 6 bases from J; bases unmatched to any gene: 10. CDR3 length: 15 amino acids. Germline V gene sequence: CDR1 LNHDA, CDR2 SQIVND (reference sequence). Incomplete CDR3 DNA: TGTGCCAGTAGTAGGGCGGACAGGGTGGCGGATGGC. Translating gives CASSRADRVADG. In full, the CDR3 reads CASSRADRVADGYTF.

About this clone: The read stops 3 residues short of the end of the CDR3; the missing end is completed from the germline J gene. The chain couples TRBV5-6 to TRBJ1-5, with 11 bases that match TRBD1. The V and J ends lost 5 bases and 7 bases, in that order; junction bases with no gene match: 8. CDR1 and CDR2 (germline): SGHDT, YYEEEE. The CDR3 is 15 amino acids. CDR3 DNA (partial): TGTGCCAGCAGTCGGGACAGGGGGATCGGACAGCCC. Amino acids: CASSRDRGIGQP. The CDR3 reads in full as CASSRDRGIGQPQHF.

Turning to this clone: The read ends 3 residues before the CDR3 terminus; that terminus is restored from the germline J gene. V gene TRBV5-1 combines with J gene TRBJ1-1; no clear D. V lost 1 base and J 5 bases, leaving 15 bases between the germline ends. This CDR3 is built from 15 residues. CDR1 and CDR2 (germline): SGHRS, YFSETQ. CDR3 in amino acids: CASSLSEDFLTEAFF. CDR3 bases read: TGCGCCAGCAGCTTGAGTGAGGACTTTTTAACTGAA.

Comments on this clone: The read ends 3 residues shy of where the CDR3 ends; the end is completed using the germline J gene. This chain links TRBV20-1 with TRBJ1-2; TRBD1 is a possible D gene (5 bases). CDR1 and CDR2 from the germline V gene are DFQATT and SNEGSKA (reference sequence). The CDR3 is 11 amino acids. The covered CDR3 bases are TGCAGTGCTAGAGATAGACAGGGC. Translation gives CSARDRQG. The entire CDR3 protein is CSARDRQGYTF.

By frequency, this clone registers medium-sized. The observed sequence ends 3 residues before the CDR3 terminus, with the missing tail filled in from the germline J gene. The rearrangement uses TRBV9 and TRBJ2-7; 7 positions agree with TRBD2. V gave up 1 base and J gave up 0 bases; unmatched junction bases: 1. In germline, CDR1 is SGDLS, CDR2 YYNGEE. CDR3 length: 14 amino acids. The DNA read from the CDR3 is TGTGCCAGCAGCGTAACTAGCGCCTCCTACGAG. It translates to CASSVTSASYE. The whole CDR3 protein reads CASSVTSASYEQYF. The full variable domain, its missing parts supplied by reference TRBV9 and TRBJ2-7, is DSGVTQTPKHLITATGQRVTLRCSPRSGDLSVYWYQQSLDQGLQFLIQYYNGEERAKGNILERFSAQQFPDLHSELNLSSLELGDSALYFCASSVTSASYEQYFGPGTRLTVT.

In regard to this clone: The read halts 3 residues ahead of the CDR3 end, with the missing end drawn from the germline J gene. The chain uses TRBV29-1 and TRBJ2-2; D unresolved. Between the trimmed V and J ends, which lost 7 bases and 3 bases, there was a span of 6 bases. The germline V gene has CDR1 SQVTM and CDR2 ANQGSEA. The CDR3 is 11 residues long. The part of the CDR3 DNA that was read is TGCAGCGGGTACTACACCGGGGAG. Its protein is CSGYYTGE. The full CDR3 is CSGYYTGELFF.

Of note for this clone: The sequenced fragment ends 3 residues before the CDR3 boundary, so the rest is inferred from the germline J gene. The J gene is TRBJ1-1, the V gene TRBV7-9; 7 bases fit TRBD1. CDR1 and CDR2 (germline): SEHNR, FQNEAQ (reference sequence). The J segment lost 2 bases and the V segment lost 5 bases, leaving 8 bases of the junction unmatched. The CDR3 contains 15 residues. The part of the CDR3 DNA that was read is TGTGCCAGCAGCGGCCGGGACAGCAGAAACACTGAA. Residues: CASSGRDSRNTE. The entire CDR3 sequence reads CASSGRDSRNTEAFF. Filled out from reference TRBV7-9 and TRBJ1-1, the complete variable domain reads DTGVSQNPRHKITKRGQNVTFRCDPISEHNRLYWYRQTLGQGPEFLTYFQNEAQLEKSRLLSDRFSAERPKGSFSTLEIQRTEQGDSAMYLCASSGRDSRNTEAFFGQGTRLTVV.

With regard to this clone: The CDR3 extends 3 residues past the end of the read, so its final part is completed from the germline J gene. Additional DNA sequences in this sample encode the identical CDR3. The chain has TRBV7-2 and TRBJ1-6; 7 bases are a match to TRBD1. Germline loops: CDR1 SGHTA, CDR2 FQGNSA. V lost 0 bases and J lost 5; bases outside the gene matches: 4. The CDR3 contains 16 residues. The CDR3 sequence: CASSLAGGQNNSPLHF. The sequenced part of the CDR3 DNA is TGTGCCAGCAGCTTAGCTGGGGGACAGAATAATTCACCC.

Remarks on this clone: Read coverage stops 3 residues before the CDR3 terminus; the germline J gene supplies the remainder. V is TRBV19 and J is TRBJ1-5, with TRBD1 matching 8 bases. The CDR3 runs to 14 residues. Trimming removed 6 bases from V and 3 bases from J; junction bases left unmatched: 4. Germline-derived CDR1 and CDR2 are LNHDA and SQIVND (reference sequence). The CDR3 reads CASRETGVNQPQHF. The CDR3 bases that were read are TGTGCCAGTAGAGAGACAGGGGTCAATCAGCCC.

In regard to this clone: The read ends 3 residues before the CDR3 terminus; that terminus is restored from the germline J gene. The genes are TRBV5-1 and TRBJ2-3, with a possible D match to TRBD1 (7 bases). Germline loops: CDR1 SGHRS, CDR2 YFSETQ. This CDR3 spans 14 amino acids. Between the trimmed V and J ends, which lost 3 bases and 5 bases, there was a span of 13 bases. This CDR3 reads CASSWGDSIDTQYF. The CDR3 bases that were read are TGCGCCAGCAGCTGGGGGGACAGTATAGATACG.

Here the CDR3 reads CASSEKGDYGYTF. CDR3 bases read: TGTGCCAGCAGTGAAAAGGGGGACTATGGC. V and J are TRBV6-1 and TRBJ1-2, with D perhaps TRBD1 (6 bases). The read is 3 residues too short to cover the CDR3 end, so that end is filled in from the germline J gene. From germline, CDR1 is MNHNS and CDR2 SASEGT. V lost 2 bases and J lost 3, with 7 bases in between. The CDR3 contains 13 residues.

Notes on this clone: Read data end 3 residues before the CDR3 end; the end is taken from the germline J gene. V and J are TRBV18 and TRBJ2-1; TRBD2 matches at 10 bases. The trim removed 0 bases at V and 0 bases at J, leaving 8 bases unmatched. The germline V gene has CDR1 KGHSH and CDR2 LQKENI. The CDR3 is 19 amino acids. The DNA read from the CDR3 is TGTGCCAGCTCACCACCCTCTAGCGGGGGTACGGGCTCCTACAATGAG. This gives the protein CASSPPSSGGTGSYNE. The entire CDR3 is CASSPPSSGGTGSYNEQFF.

This clone is identified as medium-sized from frequency. The read falls 3 residues short of the CDR3 end, and the missing part is taken from the germline J gene. This rearrangement joins TRBV5-1 to TRBJ2-3, with TRBD1 identical over 7 bases. CDR3 length: 14 amino acids. The V gene's germline CDR1 is SGHRS and CDR2 YFSETQ. J gave up 1 base and V 4 bases, and 3 bases lay outside the gene matches. CDR3 DNA (partial): TGCGCCAGCAGCACAGGACAGGGCACAGATACG. This translates into CASSTGQGTDT. In full, the CDR3 reads CASSTGQGTDTQYF.

Worth noting for this clone: The read gets to within 3 residues of the CDR3 end, and the germline J gene fills in the rest. The J gene is TRBJ2-1, the V gene TRBV20-1; possible D gene TRBD2, 6 bases. The CDR3 consists of 11 residues. V lost 6 bases and J 7 bases, leaving 10 bases between the germline ends. The germline CDR1 and CDR2 sequences are DFQATT and SNEGSKA (reference sequence). The chain's CDR3 is CSAPGGNEQFF. Partial CDR3 DNA: TGCAGTGCGCCAGGAGGGAATGAG.

Comments on this clone: The read ends 3 residues shy of where the CDR3 ends; the end is completed using the germline J gene. The J gene is TRBJ2-1, the V gene TRBV7-2, with 12 bases that match TRBD2. The CDR3 runs 15 residues. The junction had 8 bases not matched to a gene; V was cut back by 5 bases and J by 9 bases. The V gene's germline CDR1 is SGHTA and CDR2 FQGNSA. CDR3 in amino acids: CASSLRTSGMGEQFF. The DNA read from the CDR3 is TGTGCCAGCAGCCTGCGGACTAGCGGGATGGGTGAG.

Worth noting for this clone: The sequence runs out 3 residues before the end of the CDR3; the remainder is reconstructed from the germline J gene. The chain carries TRBV29-1 and TRBJ1-3, with D hard to call. Looked up from germline, CDR1 is SQVTM and CDR2 is ANQGSEA. V lost 5 bases and J lost 3, with 11 bases in between. The length of the CDR3 is 13 residues. CDR3 bases read: TGCAGCGTTCGTCCGGGTAATGGAAACACC. It yields the protein CSVRPGNGNT. The entire CDR3 sequence reads CSVRPGNGNTIYF.

On this clone: The read ends 3 residues shy of where the CDR3 ends; the end is completed using the germline J gene. V is TRBV7-8 and J is TRBJ2-3; D is possibly TRBD1 (6 bases). The V end lost 2 bases, the J end lost 1 base, and 10 bases lay between the germline ends. This CDR3 spans 15 amino acids. Looked up from germline, CDR1 is SGHVS and CDR2 is FQNEAQ. This CDR3 is CASSLTGIGTDTQYF. The CDR3 bases that were read are TGTGCCAGCAGCTTAACAGGGATTGGCACAGATACG. Based on the CDR3 plus reference TRBV7-8 and TRBJ2-3, the full variable domain is GAGVSQSPRYKVAKRGQDVALRCDPISGHVSLFWYQQALGQGPEFLTYFQNEAQLDKSGLPSDRFFAERPEGSVSTLKIQRTQQEDSAVYLCASSLTGIGTDTQYFGPGTRLTVL.

As concerns this clone: The read finishes 3 residues shy of the CDR3 end, and the germline J gene is used to complete it. The chain employs TRBV20-1 and TRBJ2-1, with D uncertain. V lost 3 bases to trimming and J lost 3 bases, with 12 bases between them. Germline V gene data show CDR1 as DFQATT and CDR2 as SNEGSKA (reference sequence). CDR3 size: 14 residues. The CDR3 protein is CSASFPILYNEQFF. Incomplete CDR3 DNA: TGCAGTGCTAGTTTCCCAATACTCTACAATGAG.

Turning to this clone: The read is 3 residues too short to cover the CDR3 end, so that end is filled in from the germline J gene. The chain is built from TRBV2 and TRBJ2-4; D possibly corresponds to TRBD2 (5 bases). Germline CDR1 is SNHLY and CDR2 is FYNNEI. The CDR3 sequence is 12 residues long. The CDR3 bases that were read are TGTGCCAGCTCGCGGGCTAACTATGGT. Amino acid sequence: CASSRANYG. From start to end, the CDR3 is CASSRANYGQYF.

For this clone: The read finishes 3 residues shy of the CDR3 end, and the germline J gene is used to complete it. The V call is TRBV30, the J call TRBJ2-7; TRBD1 might be the D (6 bases). The CDR3 is made up of 14 amino acids. Trimming removed 5 bases at V and 0 bases at J, with 14 bases between. Germline V gene sequence: CDR1 GTSNPN, CDR2 SVGIG (reference sequence). CDR3 region: CAWLEGGSSYEQYF. Partial CDR3 DNA: TGTGCCTGGCTTGAAGGGGGAAGCTCCTACGAG.

In regard to this clone: The read terminates 3 residues before the CDR3 end, so the remaining end is supplied by the germline J gene. The chain is built from TRBV7-6 and TRBJ1-4; possibly TRBD1 for D (5 bases). In germline, CDR1 is SGHVS, CDR2 FNYEAQ. The CDR3 covers 16 residues. CDR3 bases read: TGTGCCAGCAGCTTATTCGCCAGGGTAGGAAATTCACCA. Translated: CASSLFARVGNSP. The whole CDR3 region reads CASSLFARVGNSPLFF.

Concerning this clone: Read coverage stops 3 residues before the CDR3 terminus; the germline J gene supplies the remainder. This sequence joins TRBV19 and TRBJ1-4; maybe TRBD1 (5 bases). This CDR3 has 14 residues. Germline-derived CDR1 and CDR2 are LNHDA and SQIVND (reference sequence). Between the trimmed V and J ends, which lost 6 bases and 0 bases, there was a span of 8 bases. CDR3: CASRRQTTNEKLFF. CDR3 DNA (partial): TGTGCCAGTAGGAGACAGACAACTAATGAAAAA. Full variable domain (rest looked up from reference TRBV19 and TRBJ1-4): DGGITQSPKYLFRKEGQNVTLSCEQNLNHDAMYWYRQDPGQGLRLIYYSQIVNDFQKGDIAEGYSVSREKKESFPLTVTSAQKNPTAFYLCASRRQTTNEKLFFGSGTQLSVL.

About this clone itself: The DNA ends 3 residues before the CDR3 does, and the rest of the CDR3 is filled in from the germline J gene. This chain uses TRBV2 with TRBJ1-1, with D maybe TRBD1 (5 bases). V was trimmed by 6 bases and J by 0 bases, leaving 14 bases between them. Germline V gene sequence: CDR1 SNHLY, CDR2 FYNNEI. This CDR3 has 15 residues. The CDR3 is CASRAGVNLNTEAFF. Incomplete CDR3 DNA: TGTGCCAGCAGGGCGGGGGTCAATCTGAACACTGAA.